The clone carrying this T cell receptor (beta chain) was seen a few times. This entry comes from a study of T-cell reconstitution after alpha-beta-depleted transplantation in children. The V and J ends lost 6 bases and 6 bases, in that order; junction bases with no gene match: 8. The CDR3 runs 15 residues. Preparation of the TCRbeta library involved a method that used unique molecular identifiers. Each CDR3 protein is one row after TCRdb ran MiXCR on the PCR reads. The repertoire consists of roughly 400,000 distinct CDR3 sequences, with 20% occurring once and the leading ten covering around 4%. The V gene is TRBV12-3 or TRBV12-4, the J gene TRBJ2-2; TRBD1 matches 9 bases. This receptor was taken from a human donor who donated a stem cell graft to a child with acute myeloid leukemia. The input for sequencing was PBMCs from the stem cell graft donor, taken from the stem cell graft. The CDR3, as DNA: TGTGCCAGCAGACCGGGACAGGGAATCGCCGGGGAGCTGTTTTTT. This translates into CASRPGQGIAGELFF.